This T cell receptor beta chain was found in a study of T cell responses to AZD1222 COVID-19 vaccine. The V end was cut by 0 bases, the J end by 0 bases, with 10 bases between. The CDR3 extends over 16 amino acids. Germline CDR1 and CDR2: SGHRS and YFSETQ. Concerning this clone itself: Its antigen is undetermined.

Study-level points and caveats: Recipients of AZD1222 seropositive at baseline numbered only 6 or 7. Two doses of AZD1222 preceded a rise in Spike-specific TCR breadth and depth.

This table comes from immunoSEQ multiplex PCR, and its TCRdb copy is limited to in-frame clones, with some not included. The profile shows under 140,000 clones, less than 95% of them singletons. The V call is TRBV5-1, the J call TRBJ1-3; no reliable D call. This receptor was obtained from an adult who received the AZD1222 COVID-19 vaccine. Sequenced material: peripheral blood, taken 28 days after the second AZD1222 dose. CDR3 loop: CASSLGGVASGNTIYF. The CDR3 DNA is TGCGCCAGCAGCTTGGGGGGAGTTGCCTCTGGAAACACCATATATTTT.